The next 14 T cell receptor beta chains were all read from a single sample in a study of T cell responses to AZD1222 COVID-19 vaccine. Method: immunoSEQ multiplex PCR; TCRdb's copy keeps in-frame clones and lacks some. The sample includes tens of thousands of clones, roughly 80% of them seen just once. This sample comprised peripheral blood, obtained 28 days after the second AZD1222 dose. The receptors stem from an adult who received the AZD1222 COVID-19 vaccine.

The V call is TRBV7-2, the J call TRBJ1-1; 7 positions match TRBD1. The junction had 5 bases not matched to a gene; V was cut back by 3 bases and J by 10 bases. The CDR3 is 12 residues long. Germline V gives CDR1 SGHTA, CDR2 FQGNSA. The CDR3 nucleotides read TGTGCCAGCAGCTTCTTTCAGGGGGGAGCTTTCTTT. This sequence encodes CASSFFQGGAFF.

V and J are TRBV5-1 and TRBJ2-3; D is undetermined. Trimming stripped 0 bases from V and 1 base from J, with 12 bases between. The CDR3 has 16 amino acids. The germline gives CDR1 SGHRS, CDR2 YFSETQ. The CDR3 sequence is CASSLASFIRTDTQYF. CDR3 in DNA: TGCGCCAGCAGCTTGGCCTCCTTTATCCGCACAGATACGCAGTATTTT. Based on the CDR3 plus reference TRBV5-1 and TRBJ2-3, the full variable domain is KAGVTQTPRYLIKTRGQQVTLSCSPISGHRSVSWYQQTPGQGLQFLFEYFSETQRNKGNFPGRFSGRQFSNSRSEMNVSTLELGDSALYLCASSLASFIRTDTQYFGPGTRLTVL.

V gene TRBV5-1 combines with J gene TRBJ2-1; 12 positions agree with TRBD1. Trimming removed 7 bases from V and 0 bases from J; junction bases left unmatched: 11. From germline, CDR1 is SGHRS and CDR2 YFSETQ. CDR3 length equals 18 residues. CDR3 amino acids: CASSPGTGGVGSYNEQFF. Here the CDR3 DNA reads TGCGCCAGCTCTCCCGGGACAGGGGGCGTTGGCTCCTACAATGAGCAGTTCTTC.

The V call is TRBV11-2, the J call TRBJ2-5; tentatively, D is TRBD2 (7 bases). The CDR3 spans 17 residues. Trimming removed 1 base at V and 1 base at J, with 16 bases between. Per the germline V gene, CDR1 is SGHAT and CDR2 is FQNNGV. CDR3 bases: TGTGCCAGCAGCTTAGCGGGGGGCCAAATGACCCAAGAGACCCAGTACTTC. Translated, it gives CASSLAGGQMTQETQYF.

The chain links TRBV7-9 to TRBJ1-2; 7 bases line up with TRBD1. With V trimmed by 0 bases and J by 5 bases, 3 bases remained unmatched. The CDR3 is 14 residues long. Per germline, CDR1 SEHNR and CDR2 FQNEAQ (reference sequence). The CDR3 sequence: CASSLAGTAYGYTF. For the CDR3, the DNA is TGTGCCAGCAGCTTAGCCGGGACAGCATATGGCTACACCTTC. The complete variable domain, with remaining parts taken from reference TRBV7-9 and TRBJ1-2, reads DTGVSQNPRHKITKRGQNVTFRCDPISEHNRLYWYRQTLGQGPEFLTYFQNEAQLEKSRLLSDRFSAERPKGSFSTLEIQRTEQGDSAMYLCASSLAGTAYGYTFGSGTRLTVV.

V and J are TRBV13 and TRBJ1-2, with D possibly TRBD1 on 6 matching bases. Trimming stripped 1 base from V and 8 bases from J, with 17 bases between. The CDR3 contains 15 residues. Per the germline V gene, CDR1 is PRHDT and CDR2 is FYEKMQ (reference sequence). CDR3 amino acids: CASSLASARGGGYTF. The CDR3 coding sequence is TGTGCCAGCAGCTTAGCGTCCGCCAGGGGCGGCGGCTACACCTTC.

The gene calls are TRBV7-6 and TRBJ1-1; D gene ambiguous. V lost 5 bases to trimming and J lost 0 bases, with 13 bases between them. Germline V lookup: CDR1 SGHVS, CDR2 FNYEAQ. This CDR3 region has 15 residues. The CDR3, as DNA: TGTGCCAGCAGCCCGTTGGTGGTTATGAACACTGAAGCTTTCTTT. Protein sequence: CASSPLVVMNTEAFF.

This clone was seen just once. The rearrangement uses TRBV11-2 and TRBJ2-7, with 8 bases identical to TRBD1. The V segment lost 5 bases and the J segment 6 bases; nucleotides outside the gene matches: 12. Germline loops: CDR1 SGHAT, CDR2 FQNNGV. The CDR3 runs to 15 residues. CDR3 coding DNA: TGTGCCAGCAGCCCCCACGGACAGGGTGTTTTCGAGCAGTACTTC. As protein: CASSPHGQGVFEQYF.

The rearrangement uses TRBV11-2 and TRBJ1-2; D is uncertain. Germline CDR1 is SGHAT and CDR2 is FQNNGV. Trimming took off 5 bases at V and 2 bases at J, with 18 bases between the two ends. This CDR3 is 16 amino acids long. The CDR3 spells CASSVRYGRLNYGYTF. The CDR3 coding sequence is TGTGCCAGCAGCGTAAGATATGGAAGATTGAACTATGGCTACACCTTC. The full variable domain, with the rest looked up from reference TRBV11-2 and TRBJ1-2, is EAGVAQSPRYKIIEKRQSVAFWCNPISGHATLYWYQQILGQGPKLLIQFQNNGVVDDSQLPKDRFSAERLKGVDSTLKIQPAKLEDSAVYLCASSVRYGRLNYGYTFGSGTRLTVV.

V gene TRBV11-2 combines with J gene TRBJ2-6; no firm D call. Germline lookup yields CDR1 SGHAT and CDR2 FQNNGV. V lost 4 bases and J lost 4, with 14 bases in between. The CDR3 is 16 residues long. The CDR3 DNA sequence: TGTGCCAGCAGCTCGCGGACGGTTTTGGGGGCCAACGTCCTGACTTTC. This sequence encodes CASSSRTVLGANVLTF.

This clone appeared once. Compared with germline, one end of the junction differs, possibly owing to a read error. The chain couples TRBV7-7 to TRBJ1-6, with 7 bases matching TRBD1. This CDR3 has 15 residues. CDR1 is SSHAT and CDR2 is FNYEAQ in the germline V gene (reference sequence). The CDR3 sequence is CASSMGTDYNSPLHF. For the CDR3, the DNA is TGTGCTAGCAGCATGGGGACAGACTATAATTCACCCCTCCACTTT. The full variable domain, with the rest looked up from reference TRBV7-7 and TRBJ1-6, is GAGVSQSPRYKVTKRGQDVTLRCDPISSHATLYWYQQALGQGPEFLTYFNYEAQPDKSGLPSDRFSAERPEGSISTLTIQRTEQRDSAMYRCASSMGTDYNSPLHFGNGTRLTVT.

This clone was recorded only once. This rearrangement joins TRBV19 to TRBJ1-2; D remains unclear. The germline V gene encodes CDR1 LNHDA and CDR2 SQIVND (reference sequence). This CDR3 is 13 amino acids long. V shed 3 bases and J shed 6 bases, with 11 bases lying between them. The CDR3 sequence: CASSIPLSDGYTF. The CDR3 nucleotides are TGTGCCAGTAGTATCCCCCTATCAGATGGCTACACCTTC.

J is TRBJ1-4 and V is TRBV19, with TRBD1 identical over 8 bases. J lost 7 bases, V lost 6 bases, and 7 bases had no gene match. The CDR3 spans 14 residues. In germline, CDR1 is LNHDA, CDR2 SQIVND (reference sequence). CDR3 in amino acids: CASRGQGAGEKLFF. CDR3 bases: TGTGCCAGTAGGGGGCAGGGGGCGGGTGAAAAACTGTTTTTT.

This chain uses TRBV6-4 with TRBJ2-1, with D possibly being TRBD2 (5 bases). Germline CDR1 and CDR2: MRHNA and SNTAGT. The CDR3 extends over 17 amino acids. Trimming removed 0 bases from V and 0 bases from J, with 12 bases in between. The CDR3 loop is CASSDSKRRSSYNEQFF. In DNA form, the CDR3 reads TGTGCCAGCAGTGACTCGAAGCGGAGGAGCTCCTACAATGAGCAGTTCTTC.